This TCR beta chain was observed in a study of CD8 T cells in ankylosing spondylitis. Study-wide results and limits: Some motif variants had been reported before (in reactive arthritis synovial fluid and blood). One TCR beta motif, made up of eight highly homologous variants, appeared characteristic of ankylosing spondylitis blood. Clones tied to disease were said to be significantly enriched in matched ankylosing spondylitis synovial fluid. Disease-linked clones bore a CD8+ phenotype, appearing relatively rarely in peripheral blood.

TCRdb redid the calling of the 5' RACE reads with MiXCR, one entry per CDR3 protein. In the table there are about 240,000 distinct CDR3 sequences, over 9.5% of which are singletons. Notes on this clonotype: Its antigen is currently unknown.

This CDR3 contains 14 residues. Germline CDR1 reads MNHEY; CDR2 reads SMNVEV (reference sequence). V dropped 6 bases and J dropped 10; count of bases not matched to a gene: 12. The specimen was blood, either unsorted or a sorted T cell fraction (not recorded which). The V and J genes are TRBV27 and TRBJ2-1, with 7 bases fitting TRBD2. This clonotype was sampled from a male donor with ankylosing spondylitis or in good health (not recorded which). CDR3 protein: CASSLNGLVDEQFF. CDR3 sequence (DNA): TGTGCCAGCAGCCTAAATGGACTAGTCGACGAGCAGTTCTTC.